The clone carrying this T cell receptor (beta chain) was observed many times. Its specificity is not known. These data belong to a study of shared clonotypes between healthy human individuals. As for the study in general: CD4 naive cells filled three plates per donor, CD4 memory three, CD8 naive two and CD8 memory one.

Data came from immunoSEQ multiplex PCR; TCRdb stores just in-frame clones and leaves some out. The sample includes 600,000 to 800,000 clones, just under 75% of them seen just once. This CDR3 is built from 19 residues. Germline CDR1 SGHTA, CDR2 FQGNSA. Germline trimming cut 1 base from V and 4 bases from J; bases unmatched to any gene: 12. Overall study results and limits: Relative to clonotypes present in all four donors, those not shared had lower generation probabilities. Sorted-subset samples were not fully sequenced, rarefaction indicated.

Among the donors, all were Caucasian adults who lived in Nashville, Tennessee. Sequences were obtained from memory CD4+ T cells sorted from blood. The subset was: CD45RA-negative fraction. V is TRBV7-2 and J is TRBJ2-1, with 11 bases matching TRBD2. This TCR came from a woman in her twenties or thirties in good health. CDR3 sequence: CASSLGGRLAGITYNEQFF. CDR3 sequence (DNA): TGTGCCAGCAGCTTAGGGGGGAGACTAGCGGGAATTACATACAATGAGCAGTTCTTC.